This paragraph covers one TCR beta chain sequence. Its antigen remains unidentified. This entry is derived from a study of identical twins. Study outcomes and limitations: Reduced insertions were recorded for abundant cord blood beta clonotypes, with no such pattern in memory repertoires.

Germline lookup yields CDR1 KGHDR and CDR2 SFDVKD. This CDR3 is built from 13 residues. The V end was cut by 4 bases, the J end by 4 bases, with 8 bases between. TCRdb reprocessed the 5' RACE reads with MiXCR, giving one entry per CDR3 protein. The sample contains hundreds of thousands of distinct CDR3 sequences, 6.5% to 9% of which appear only once. These data were also reused for a study on yellow fever vaccine responses in identical twins. From that paper: As reported, the vaccine T cell response of twins seemed partly convergent and partly personalized.

V and J are TRBV24-1 and TRBJ2-3; D possibly corresponds to TRBD2 (6 bases). The sequence derives from a woman aged 18-30 years in good health. Material for sequencing was CD8+ T cells sorted from blood. CDR3 protein: CATSDPSADTQYF. CDR3 nucleotides: TGTGCCACCAGTGACCCTAGCGCAGATACGCAGTATTTT.